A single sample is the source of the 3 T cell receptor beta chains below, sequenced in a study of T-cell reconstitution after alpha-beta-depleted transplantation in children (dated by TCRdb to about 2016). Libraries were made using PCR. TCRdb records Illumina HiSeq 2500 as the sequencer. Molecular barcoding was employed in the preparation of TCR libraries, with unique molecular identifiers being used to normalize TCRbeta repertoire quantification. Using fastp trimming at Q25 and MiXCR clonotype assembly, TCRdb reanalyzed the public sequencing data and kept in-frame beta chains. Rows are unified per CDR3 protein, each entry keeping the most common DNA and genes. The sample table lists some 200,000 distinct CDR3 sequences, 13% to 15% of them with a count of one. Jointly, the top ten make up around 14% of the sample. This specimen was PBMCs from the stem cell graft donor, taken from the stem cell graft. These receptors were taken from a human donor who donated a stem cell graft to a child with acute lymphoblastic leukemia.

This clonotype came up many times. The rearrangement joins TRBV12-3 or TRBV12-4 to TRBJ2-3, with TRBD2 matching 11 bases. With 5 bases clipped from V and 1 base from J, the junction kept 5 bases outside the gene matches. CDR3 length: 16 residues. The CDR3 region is CASSLGTSGRTDTQYF. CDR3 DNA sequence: TGTGCCAGCAGTCTGGGGACTAGCGGCCGCACAGATACGCAGTATTTT.

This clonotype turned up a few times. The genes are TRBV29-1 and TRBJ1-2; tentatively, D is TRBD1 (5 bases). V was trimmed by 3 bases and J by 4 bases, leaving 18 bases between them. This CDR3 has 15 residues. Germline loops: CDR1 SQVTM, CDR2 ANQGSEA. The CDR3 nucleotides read TGCAGCGTTGAGACGACAGAACCGTACATCTATGGCTACACCTTC. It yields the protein CSVETTEPYIYGYTF. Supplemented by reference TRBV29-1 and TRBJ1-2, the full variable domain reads SAVISQKPSRDICQRGTSLTIQCQVDSQVTMMFWYRQQPGQSLTLIATANQGSEATYESGFVIDKFPISRPNLTFSTLTVSNMSPEDSSIYLCSVETTEPYIYGYTFGSGTRLTVV.

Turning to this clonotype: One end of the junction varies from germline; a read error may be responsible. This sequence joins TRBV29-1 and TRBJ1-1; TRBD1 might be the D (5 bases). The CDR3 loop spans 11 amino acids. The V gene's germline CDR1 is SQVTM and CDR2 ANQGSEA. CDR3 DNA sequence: TGCAGCCTTGATGGGGGATTCGGGGCTTTCTTC. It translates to CSLDGGFGAFF.